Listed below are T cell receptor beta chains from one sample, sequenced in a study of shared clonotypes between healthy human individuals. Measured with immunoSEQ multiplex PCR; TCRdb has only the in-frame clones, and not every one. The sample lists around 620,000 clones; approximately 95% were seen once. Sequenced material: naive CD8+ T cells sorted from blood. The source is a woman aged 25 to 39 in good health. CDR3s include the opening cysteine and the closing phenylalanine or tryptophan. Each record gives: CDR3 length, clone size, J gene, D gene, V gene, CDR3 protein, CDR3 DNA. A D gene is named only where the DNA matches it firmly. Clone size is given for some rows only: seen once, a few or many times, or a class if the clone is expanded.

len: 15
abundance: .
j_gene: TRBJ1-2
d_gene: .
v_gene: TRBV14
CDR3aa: CASSQERGALAGYTF
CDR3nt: TGTGCCAGCAGCCAAGAACGGGGCGCGTTGGCTGGCTACACCTTC

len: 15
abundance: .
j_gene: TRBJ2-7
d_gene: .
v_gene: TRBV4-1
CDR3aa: CASSQGIGTTYEQYF
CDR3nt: TGCGCCAGCAGCCAGGGCATAGGGACCACCTACGAGCAGTACTTC

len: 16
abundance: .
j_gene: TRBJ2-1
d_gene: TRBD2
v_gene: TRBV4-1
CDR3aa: CASSQGLAGVGNEQFF
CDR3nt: TGCGCCAGCAGCCAAGGACTAGCGGGAGTGGGCAATGAGCAGTTCTTC

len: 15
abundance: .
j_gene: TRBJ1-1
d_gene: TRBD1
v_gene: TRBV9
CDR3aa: CASSVARTGNTEAFF
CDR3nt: TGTGCCAGCAGCGTAGCTCGGACAGGGAACACTGAAGCTTTCTTT

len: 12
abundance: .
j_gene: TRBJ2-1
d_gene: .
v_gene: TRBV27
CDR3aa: CASSGITGEQFF
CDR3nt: TGTGCCAGTTCCGGGATCACCGGGGAGCAGTTCTTC

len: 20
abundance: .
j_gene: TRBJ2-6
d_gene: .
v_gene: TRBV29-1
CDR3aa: CSVESPPIRGRHSGANVLTF
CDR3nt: TGCAGCGTTGAGTCCCCCCCCATCAGGGGACGCCACTCTGGGGCCAACGTCCTGACTTTC

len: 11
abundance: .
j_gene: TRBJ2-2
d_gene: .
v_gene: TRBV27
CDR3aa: CASSFLGELFF
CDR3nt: TGTGCCAGCAGTTTTCTCGGGGAGCTGTTTTTT

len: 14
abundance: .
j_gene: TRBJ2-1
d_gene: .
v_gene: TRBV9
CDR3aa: CASSVLDGYNEQFF
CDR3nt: TGTGCCAGCAGCGTACTGGACGGCTACAATGAGCAGTTCTTC

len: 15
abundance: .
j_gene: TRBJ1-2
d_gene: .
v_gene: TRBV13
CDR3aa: CASSPRAGDNYGYTF
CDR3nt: TGTGCCAGCAGCCCCCGGGCAGGAGACAACTATGGCTACACCTTC

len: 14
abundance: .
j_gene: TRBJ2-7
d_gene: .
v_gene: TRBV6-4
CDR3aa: CASSDGWVSLEQYF
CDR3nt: TGTGCCAGCAGTGACGGTTGGGTCTCCCTCGAGCAGTACTTC

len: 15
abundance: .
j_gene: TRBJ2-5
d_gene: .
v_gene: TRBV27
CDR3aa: CASSSLRTKQETQYF
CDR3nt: TGTGCCAGCAGTTCCCTTCGGACGAAGCAAGAGACCCAGTACTTC

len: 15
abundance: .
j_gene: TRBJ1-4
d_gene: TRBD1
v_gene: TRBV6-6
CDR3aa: CASSFGQGQAEKLFF
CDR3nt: TGTGCCAGCAGTTTCGGGCAGGGACAGGCGGAAAAACTGTTTTTT

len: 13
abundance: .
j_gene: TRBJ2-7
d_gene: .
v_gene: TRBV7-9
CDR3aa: CAITRTSSYEQYF
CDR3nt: TGTGCCATAACAAGAACTAGCAGCTACGAGCAGTACTTC

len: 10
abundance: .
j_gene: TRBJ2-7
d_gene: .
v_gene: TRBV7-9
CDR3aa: CATSRAEQYF
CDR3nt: TGTGCCACATCACGAGCCGAGCAGTACTTC

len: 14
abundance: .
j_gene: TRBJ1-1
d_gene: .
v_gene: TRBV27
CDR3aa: CASSLRHPNTEAFF
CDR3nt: TGTGCCAGCAGTTTACGACACCCAAACACTGAAGCTTTCTTT

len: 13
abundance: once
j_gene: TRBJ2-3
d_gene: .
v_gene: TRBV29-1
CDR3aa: CSVEVPGADTQYF
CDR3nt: TGCAGCGTTGAAGTGCCGGGGGCGGATACGCAGTATTTT

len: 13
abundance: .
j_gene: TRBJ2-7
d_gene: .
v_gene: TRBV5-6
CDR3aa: CASSSTPGTEQYF
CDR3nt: TGTGCCAGCAGCTCAACCCCCGGGACTGAGCAGTACTTC

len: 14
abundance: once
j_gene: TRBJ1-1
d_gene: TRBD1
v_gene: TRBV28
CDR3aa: CASSPTGTGLEAFF
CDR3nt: TGTGCCAGCAGCCCTACCGGGACAGGGCTTGAAGCTTTCTTT

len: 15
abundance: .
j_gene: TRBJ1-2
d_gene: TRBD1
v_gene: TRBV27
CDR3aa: CASSFGTEVSSGYTF
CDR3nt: TGTGCCAGCAGTTTTGGGACAGAGGTATCGAGTGGCTACACCTTC

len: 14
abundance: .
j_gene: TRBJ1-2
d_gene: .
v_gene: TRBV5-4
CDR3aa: CASSVQGGNYGYTF
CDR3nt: TGTGCCAGCAGCGTACAGGGTGGTAACTATGGCTACACCTTC